The 14 T cell receptor beta chains presented below share a single source sample, sequenced in a study of beta chain features in type 1 diabetes. Whole-study results and caveats: People with Type 1 diabetes carried modestly yet significantly shorter TCRB CDR3s in all four CD4+ subsets.

These TCRs are of unknown antigen specificity. The investigators reverse transcribed all of the isolated RNA, so they sequenced expressed TCRB transcripts. Produced via immunoSEQ multiplex PCR; TCRdb's table is partial and in-frame only. The data hold about 740,000 clones, with roughly an eighth observed a single time. What was sequenced was naive CD4+ T cells from blood. These TCRs come from a man younger than 35 with type 1 diabetes.

This rearrangement joins TRBV7-8 to TRBJ1-5; D is unresolved. The CDR3 has 12 residues. Germline V lookup: CDR1 SGHVS, CDR2 FQNEAQ. Between the trimmed V and J ends, which lost 3 bases and 5 bases, there was a span of 5 bases. The CDR3 sequence is CASSFEYQPQHF. The CDR3 DNA follows: TGTGCCAGCAGCTTCGAGTATCAGCCCCAGCATTTT.

This clone was counted only a few times. This chain links TRBV29-1 with TRBJ2-1; D gene unclear. The germline V and J ends were trimmed by 6 bases and 0 bases, with 12 bases remaining between them. The CDR3 is made up of 14 amino acids. CDR1 SQVTM and CDR2 ANQGSEA come from the germline V gene. CDR3 bases: TGCAGCGTACGGCAAGGCCTCTCCTACAATGAGCAGTTCTTC. Translating it yields CSVRQGLSYNEQFF.

V gene TRBV7-2 combines with J gene TRBJ1-1; D call uncertain. V was clipped by 1 base and J by 0 bases, with 15 bases between them. This CDR3 comprises 17 residues. The germline V gene encodes CDR1 SGHTA and CDR2 FQGNSA. The CDR3 DNA reads TGTGCCAGCAGCTTAGGATGGGAGCGGGGTGTGAACACTGAAGCTTTCTTT. This encodes CASSLGWERGVNTEAFF.

This clone has a handful of counts. This chain joins TRBV7-9 and TRBJ2-1, with 12 bases that match TRBD2. This CDR3 is 15 amino acids long. The V segment lost 5 bases and the J segment 9 bases; nucleotides outside the gene matches: 8. The germline CDR1 and CDR2 sequences are SEHNR and FQNEAQ (reference sequence). CDR3 protein: CASSPSSGGAGEQFF. Written as DNA, the CDR3 is TGTGCCAGCAGCCCATCTAGCGGGGGGGCCGGTGAGCAGTTCTTC.

With respect to this clone: Mismatch with germline at one junction end may stem from a read error. The CDR3 region has the DNA TGCAGCGTAGAAGGGACAGCTCAACTGACCCAGTACTTC. Amino acid sequence: CSVEGTAQLTQYF. The J gene is TRBJ2-5, the V gene TRBV29-1; 7 bases are shared with TRBD1. The CDR3 extends over 13 amino acids. Germline V gene sequence: CDR1 SQVTM, CDR2 ANQGSEA.

V gene TRBV2 combines with J gene TRBJ1-1; D remains ambiguous. CDR1 SNHLY and CDR2 FYNNEI come from the germline V gene. The CDR3 extends over 13 amino acids. V was pared by 7 bases and J by 2 bases, with 11 bases between. The CDR3 DNA is TGTGCCAGCAATGGTGGGTCCAACACTGAAGCTTTCTTT. Amino acids: CASNGGSNTEAFF. The variable domain in full, with the rest retrieved from reference TRBV2 and TRBJ1-1, is EPEVTQTPSHQVTQMGQEVILRCVPISNHLYFYWYRQILGQKVEFLVSFYNNEISEKSEIFDDQFSVERPDGSNFTLKIRSTKLEDSAMYFCASNGGSNTEAFFGQGTRLTVV.

V is TRBV7-9 and J is TRBJ2-5; 10 nucleotides line up with TRBD1. The CDR3 is made up of 15 amino acids. The V segment lost 5 bases and the J segment 3 bases; nucleotides outside the gene matches: 6. CDR1 and CDR2 (germline): SEHNR, FQNEAQ (reference sequence). The CDR3 spells CASSHTGQGKETQYF. As DNA, the CDR3 is TGTGCCAGCAGCCACACGGGACAGGGGAAAGAGACCCAGTACTTC.

V and J are TRBV6-1 and TRBJ2-6; TRBD2 might be the D (5 bases). Germline-derived CDR1 and CDR2 are MNHNS and SASEGT. Trimming left V 7 bases short and J 0 bases short, with 10 bases between. The CDR3 covers 15 residues. The CDR3 DNA sequence: TGTGCCAGCACCGTGAGGGACTCTGGGGCCAACGTCCTGACTTTC. Protein: CASTVRDSGANVLTF.

The chain links TRBV6-5 to TRBJ2-1, with D maybe TRBD2 (6 bases). From germline, CDR1 is MNHEY and CDR2 SVGAGI. The length of the CDR3 is 14 residues. V was trimmed by 5 bases and J by 15 bases, leaving 23 bases between them. The CDR3 region has the DNA TGTGCCAGCAGTATAGGCGGGGACCCAGGACTGTGGTTCTTC. Amino acids: CASSIGGDPGLWFF.

Only a few counts were recorded for this clone. The chain recombines TRBV29-1 with TRBJ2-1; 7 nucleotides match TRBD2. After removal of 5 bases from V and 0 bases from J, the junction contained 7 bases not matched to a gene. The CDR3 loop spans 15 amino acids. Germline CDR1 and CDR2: SQVTM and ANQGSEA. The CDR3 is CSVKQRGLSYNEQFF. For the CDR3, the DNA is TGCAGCGTTAAGCAGCGGGGACTCTCCTACAATGAGCAGTTCTTC.

A few counts support this clone. The J gene is TRBJ2-6, the V gene TRBV2, with D unresolved. This CDR3 spans 15 amino acids. With 10 bases removed from V and 0 bases from J, the gap between germline ends came to 13 bases. Germline V lookup: CDR1 SNHLY, CDR2 FYNNEI. CDR3 sequence (DNA): TGTGCCATCAGCTCGGGTTTCTCTGGGGCCAACGTCCTGACTTTC. Its translation is CAISSGFSGANVLTF.

This chain links TRBV20-1 with TRBJ1-4, with D uncertain. The CDR3 is 11 residues long. CDR1 DFQATT and CDR2 SNEGSKA come from the germline V gene (reference sequence). V lost 5 bases and J lost 7, with 8 bases in between. The CDR3 DNA sequence: TGCAGTGCTGCCCGGGCTGAAAAACTGTTTTTT. Amino acids: CSAARAEKLFF.

This chain connects TRBV30 to TRBJ1-5; D uncertain. Trimming shortened V by 0 bases and J by 5 bases, and 17 bases separated the two germline ends. Germline V gene lookup returns CDR1 GTSNPN and CDR2 SVGIG (reference sequence). The CDR3 has 16 amino acids. The CDR3 loop reads CAWSVLGSLPDQPQHF. Written as DNA, the CDR3 is TGTGCCTGGAGTGTACTGGGGTCTCTGCCCGATCAGCCCCAGCATTTT.

As DNA, the CDR3 is TGTGCCAGCAGCTTAGTGGGGGGCGGCACCGGGGAGCTGTTTTTT. As protein: CASSLVGGGTGELFF. This sequence joins TRBV7-2 and TRBJ2-2; D may match TRBD1 or TRBD2 (6 bases each). V shed 1 base and J shed 4 bases, with 10 bases lying between them. CDR3 length: 15 amino acids. Germline assignment: CDR1 SGHTA and CDR2 FQGNSA.